What follows describes a single TCR beta chain. The data stem from a study of blood T cell repertoires in COVID-19. Study background: Acute-phase and convalescent COVID-19 samples originated in the United States, Italy and Spain. T cells, B-cell-depleted T cells, or PBMCs supplied cDNA or gDNA.

The V gene's germline CDR1 is SGHVS and CDR2 FQNEAQ. CDR3 length: 19 amino acids. V was clipped by 3 bases and J by 5 bases; unmatched bases: 13. Profiling relied on immunoSEQ multiplex PCR, and the TCRdb table lists in-frame clones only, not all of them. The repertoire holds more than 300,000 clones, with about 89% as singletons. The receptor's source is a woman aged 30 to 39 with COVID-19, enrolled during active disease. This chain joins TRBV7-8 and TRBJ2-7, with 16 bases aligning to TRBD2. The sequenced sample consisted of peripheral blood. This chain's CDR3 is CASSFYPGLAGGPINEQYF. CDR3 DNA sequence: TGTGCCAGCAGCTTCTACCCGGGACTAGCGGGAGGGCCGATAAACGAGCAGTACTTC.